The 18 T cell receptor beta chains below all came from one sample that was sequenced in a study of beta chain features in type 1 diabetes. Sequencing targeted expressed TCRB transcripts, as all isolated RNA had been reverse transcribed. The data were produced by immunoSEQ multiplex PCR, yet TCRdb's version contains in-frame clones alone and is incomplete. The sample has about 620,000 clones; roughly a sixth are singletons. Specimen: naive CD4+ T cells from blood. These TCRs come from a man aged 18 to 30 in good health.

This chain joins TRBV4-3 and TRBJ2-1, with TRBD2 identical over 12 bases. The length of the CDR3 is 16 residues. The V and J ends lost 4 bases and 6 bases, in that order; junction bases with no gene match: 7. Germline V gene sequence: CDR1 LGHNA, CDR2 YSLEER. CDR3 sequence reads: CASSRTSGKAGNEQFF. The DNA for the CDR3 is TGCGCCAGCAGCCGGACTAGCGGGAAGGCGGGCAATGAGCAGTTCTTC.

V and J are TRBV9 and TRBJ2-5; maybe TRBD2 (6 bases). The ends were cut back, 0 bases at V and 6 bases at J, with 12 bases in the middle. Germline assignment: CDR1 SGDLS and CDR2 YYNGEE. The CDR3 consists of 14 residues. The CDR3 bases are TGTGCCAGCAGCGTAGCGTGGGGGGATAAGACCCAGTACTTC. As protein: CASSVAWGDKTQYF.

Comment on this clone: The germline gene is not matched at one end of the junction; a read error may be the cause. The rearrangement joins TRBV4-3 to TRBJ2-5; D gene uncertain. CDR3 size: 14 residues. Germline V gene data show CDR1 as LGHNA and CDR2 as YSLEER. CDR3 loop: CVSSQETSAGTQYF. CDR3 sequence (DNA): TGCGTCAGCAGCCAAGAAACGTCCGCAGGGACCCAGTACTTC.

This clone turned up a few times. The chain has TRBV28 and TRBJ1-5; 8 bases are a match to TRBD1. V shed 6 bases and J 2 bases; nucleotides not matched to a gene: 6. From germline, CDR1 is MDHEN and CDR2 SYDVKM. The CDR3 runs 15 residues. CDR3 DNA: TGTGCCAGCAGCACCGGACAGGGTGGCAATCAGCCCCAGCATTTT. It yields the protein CASSTGQGGNQPQHF.

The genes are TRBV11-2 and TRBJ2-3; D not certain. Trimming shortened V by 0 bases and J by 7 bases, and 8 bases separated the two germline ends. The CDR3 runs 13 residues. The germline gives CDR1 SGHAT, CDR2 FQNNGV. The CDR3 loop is CASSLDLVHTQYF. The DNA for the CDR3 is TGTGCCAGCAGCTTAGATCTGGTACATACGCAGTATTTT.

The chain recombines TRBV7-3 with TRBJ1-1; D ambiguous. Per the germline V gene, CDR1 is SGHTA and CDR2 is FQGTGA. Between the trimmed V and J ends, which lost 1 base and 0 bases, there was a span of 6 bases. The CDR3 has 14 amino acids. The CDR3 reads CASSLIGMNTEAFF. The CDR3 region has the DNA TGTGCCAGCAGCTTAATCGGGATGAACACTGAAGCTTTCTTT.

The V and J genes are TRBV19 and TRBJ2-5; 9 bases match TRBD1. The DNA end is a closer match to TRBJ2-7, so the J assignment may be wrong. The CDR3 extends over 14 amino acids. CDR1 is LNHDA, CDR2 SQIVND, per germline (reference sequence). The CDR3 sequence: CASRDRGTSYEQYF. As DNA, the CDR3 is TGTGCCAGTAGGGACAGGGGCACCTCCTACGAGCAGTACTTC.

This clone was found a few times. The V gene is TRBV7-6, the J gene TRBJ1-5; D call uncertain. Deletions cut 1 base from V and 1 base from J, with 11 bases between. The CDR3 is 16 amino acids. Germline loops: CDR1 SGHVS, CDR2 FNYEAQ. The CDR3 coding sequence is TGTGCCAGCAGCTTAGGGAGAAGCGGAAGCAATCAGCCCCAGCATTTT. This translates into CASSLGRSGSNQPQHF.

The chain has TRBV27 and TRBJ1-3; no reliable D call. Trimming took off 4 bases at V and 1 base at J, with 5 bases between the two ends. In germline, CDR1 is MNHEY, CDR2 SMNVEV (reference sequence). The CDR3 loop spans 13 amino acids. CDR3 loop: CASSYGSGNTIYF. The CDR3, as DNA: TGTGCCAGCAGTTATGGATCTGGAAACACCATATATTTT.

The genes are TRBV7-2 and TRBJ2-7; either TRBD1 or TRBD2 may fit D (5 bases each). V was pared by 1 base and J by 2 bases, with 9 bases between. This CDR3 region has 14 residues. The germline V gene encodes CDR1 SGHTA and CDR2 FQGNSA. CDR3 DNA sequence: TGTGCCAGCAGCTTAGTCCAGGGACCCTACGAGCAGTACTTC. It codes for CASSLVQGPYEQYF.

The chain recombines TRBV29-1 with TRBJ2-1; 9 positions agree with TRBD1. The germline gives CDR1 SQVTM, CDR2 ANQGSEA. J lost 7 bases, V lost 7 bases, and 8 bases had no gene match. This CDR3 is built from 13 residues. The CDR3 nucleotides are TGCAGCGCACCGGGACAGGGAGGGAATGAGCAGTTCTTC. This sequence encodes CSAPGQGGNEQFF.

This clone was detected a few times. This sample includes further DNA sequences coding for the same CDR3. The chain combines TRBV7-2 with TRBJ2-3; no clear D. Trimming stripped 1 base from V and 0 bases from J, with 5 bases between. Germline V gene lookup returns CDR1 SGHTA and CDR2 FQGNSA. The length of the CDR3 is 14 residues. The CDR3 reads CASSLVGSTDTQYF. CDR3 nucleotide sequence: TGTGCCAGCAGCTTAGTGGGAAGCACAGATACGCAGTATTTT.

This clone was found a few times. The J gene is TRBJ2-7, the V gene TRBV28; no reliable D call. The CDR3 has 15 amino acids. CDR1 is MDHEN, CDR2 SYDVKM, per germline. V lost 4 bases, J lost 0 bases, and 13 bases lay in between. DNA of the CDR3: TGTGCCAGCAGTTATCAGGTTCCCCGCTCCTACGAGCAGTACTTC. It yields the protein CASSYQVPRSYEQYF. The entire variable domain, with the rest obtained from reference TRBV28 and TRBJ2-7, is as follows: DVKVTQSSRYLVKRTGEKVFLECVQDMDHENMFWYRQDPGLGLRLIYFSYDVKMKEKGDIPEGYSVSREKKERFSLILESASTNQTSMYLCASSYQVPRSYEQYFGPGTRLTVT.

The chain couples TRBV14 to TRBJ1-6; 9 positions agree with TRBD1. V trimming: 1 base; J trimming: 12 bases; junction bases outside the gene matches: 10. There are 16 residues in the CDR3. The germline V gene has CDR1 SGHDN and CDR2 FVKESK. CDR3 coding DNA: TGTGCCAGCAGCCAAGTTAGTACAGGGGGCCGGTTACCCCTCCACTTT. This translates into CASSQVSTGGRLPLHF.

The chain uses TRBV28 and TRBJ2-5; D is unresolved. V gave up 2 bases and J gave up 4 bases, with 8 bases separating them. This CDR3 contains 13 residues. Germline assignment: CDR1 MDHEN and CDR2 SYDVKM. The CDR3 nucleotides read TGTGCCAGCAGTTTAAGGTTAGGAGAGACCCAGTACTTC. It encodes CASSLRLGETQYF.

CDR3 nucleotide sequence: TGCGCCAGCAGCTTGGCTGTCTCCGCGCCTGGAAACACCATATATTTT. Translated, it gives CASSLAVSAPGNTIYF. The chain joins TRBV5-1 to TRBJ1-3; no clear D. CDR1 SGHRS and CDR2 YFSETQ come from the germline V gene. V was clipped by 0 bases and J by 2 bases, with 12 bases between them. The CDR3 runs 16 residues.

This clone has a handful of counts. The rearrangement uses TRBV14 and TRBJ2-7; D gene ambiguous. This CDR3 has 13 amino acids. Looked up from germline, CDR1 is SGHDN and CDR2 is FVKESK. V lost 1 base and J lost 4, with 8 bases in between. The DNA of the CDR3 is TGTGCCAGCAGCCAAGGCCAGTTGTACGAGCAGTACTTC. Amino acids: CASSQGQLYEQYF.

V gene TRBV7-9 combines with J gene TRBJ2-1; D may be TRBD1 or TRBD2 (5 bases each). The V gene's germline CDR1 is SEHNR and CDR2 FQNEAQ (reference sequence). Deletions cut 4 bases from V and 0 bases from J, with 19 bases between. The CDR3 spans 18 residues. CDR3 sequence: CASSSPSRGLRSYNEQFF. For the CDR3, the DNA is TGTGCCAGCAGCTCCCCTTCGAGGGGCCTTCGCTCCTACAATGAGCAGTTCTTC.